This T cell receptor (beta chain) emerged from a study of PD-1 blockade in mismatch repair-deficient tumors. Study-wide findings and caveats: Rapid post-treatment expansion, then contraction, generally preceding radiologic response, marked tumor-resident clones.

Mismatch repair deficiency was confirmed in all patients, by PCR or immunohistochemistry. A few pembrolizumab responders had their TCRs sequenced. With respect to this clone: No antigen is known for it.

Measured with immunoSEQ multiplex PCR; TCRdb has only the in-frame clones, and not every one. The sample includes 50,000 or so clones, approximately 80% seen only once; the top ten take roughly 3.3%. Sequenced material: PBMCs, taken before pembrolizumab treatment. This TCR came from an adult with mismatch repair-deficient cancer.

The CDR3 sequence: CASSPLVGTDTQYF. DNA of the CDR3: TGTGCCAGCAGCCCTTTGGTGGGCACAGATACGCAGTATTTT. The rearrangement joins TRBV7-2 to TRBJ2-3; no firm D call. The V gene's germline CDR1 is SGHTA and CDR2 FQGNSA. With 5 bases removed from V and 1 base from J, the gap between germline ends came to 10 bases. The CDR3 is 14 amino acids.